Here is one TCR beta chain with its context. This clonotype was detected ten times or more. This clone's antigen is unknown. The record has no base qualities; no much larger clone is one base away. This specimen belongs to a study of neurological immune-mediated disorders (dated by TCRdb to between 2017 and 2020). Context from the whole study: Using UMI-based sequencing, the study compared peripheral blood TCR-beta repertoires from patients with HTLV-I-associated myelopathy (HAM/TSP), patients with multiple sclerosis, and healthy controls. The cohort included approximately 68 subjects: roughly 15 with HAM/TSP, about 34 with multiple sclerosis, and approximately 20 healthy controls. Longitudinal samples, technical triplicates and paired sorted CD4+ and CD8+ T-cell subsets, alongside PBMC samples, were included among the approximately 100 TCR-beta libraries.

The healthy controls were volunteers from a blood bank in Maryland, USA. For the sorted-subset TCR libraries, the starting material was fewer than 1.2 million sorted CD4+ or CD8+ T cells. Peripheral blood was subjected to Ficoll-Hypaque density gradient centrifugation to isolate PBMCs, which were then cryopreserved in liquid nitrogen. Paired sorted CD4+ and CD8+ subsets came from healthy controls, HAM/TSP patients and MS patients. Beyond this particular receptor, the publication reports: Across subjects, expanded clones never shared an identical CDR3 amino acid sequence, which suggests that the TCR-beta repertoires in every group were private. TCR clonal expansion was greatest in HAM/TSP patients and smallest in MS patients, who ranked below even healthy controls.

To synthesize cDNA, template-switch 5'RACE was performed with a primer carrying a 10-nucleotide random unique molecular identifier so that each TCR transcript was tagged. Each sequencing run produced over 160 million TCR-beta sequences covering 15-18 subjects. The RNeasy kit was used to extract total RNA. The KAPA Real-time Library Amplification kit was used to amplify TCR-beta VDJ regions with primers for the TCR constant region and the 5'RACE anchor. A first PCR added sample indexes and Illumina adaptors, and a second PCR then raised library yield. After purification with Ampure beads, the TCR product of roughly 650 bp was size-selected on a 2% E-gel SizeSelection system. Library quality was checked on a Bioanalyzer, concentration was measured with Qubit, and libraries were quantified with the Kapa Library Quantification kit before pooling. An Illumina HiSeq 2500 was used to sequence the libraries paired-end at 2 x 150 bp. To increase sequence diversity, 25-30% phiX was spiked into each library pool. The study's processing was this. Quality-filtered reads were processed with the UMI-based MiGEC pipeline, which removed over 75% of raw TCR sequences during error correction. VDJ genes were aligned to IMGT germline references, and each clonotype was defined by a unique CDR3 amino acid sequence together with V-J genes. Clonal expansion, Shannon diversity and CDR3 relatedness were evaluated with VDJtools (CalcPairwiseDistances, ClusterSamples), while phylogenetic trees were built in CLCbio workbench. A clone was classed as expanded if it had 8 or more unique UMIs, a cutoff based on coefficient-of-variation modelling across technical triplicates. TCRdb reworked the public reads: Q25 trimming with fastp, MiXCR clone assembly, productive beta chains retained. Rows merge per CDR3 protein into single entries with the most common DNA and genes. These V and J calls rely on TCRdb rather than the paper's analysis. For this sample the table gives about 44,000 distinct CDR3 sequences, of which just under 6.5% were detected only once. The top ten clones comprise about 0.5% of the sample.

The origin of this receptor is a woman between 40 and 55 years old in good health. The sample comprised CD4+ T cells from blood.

The nucleotide sequence reads as follows: TGCGCCAGCAGCTACACAGGTTCCCAAGGGGAGCTGTTTTTT. The encoded protein is CASSYTGSQGELFF. In this chain, TRBV5-1 is recombined with TRBJ2-2; the D region possibly corresponds to TRBD1 (5 bases align). The CDR3 spans 14 residues, from the cysteine through the phenylalanine. Of the read, only the CDR3 DNA is kept; its 42 bases are in frame from base 1. Trimming costs V 3 bases and J 8 bases, and their ends lie 14 bases apart. From the germline V gene, CDR1 is SGHRS and CDR2 is YFSETQ.